A selection of T cell receptor beta chains follows, all from one sample in a study of blood T cell repertoires in COVID-19. Repertoires were generated with immunoSEQ multiplex PCR, while TCRdb's copy carries only in-frame clones and drops some. The table shows some 93,000 clones, with 85% occurring only once. What was sequenced was peripheral blood. The receptors derive from a man between 60 and 75 years old with acute or convalescent COVID-19. Each CDR3 is given with its conserved first and last residue. D genes are given only for firm matches. The size entry is marked missing in some rows and otherwise reads once, few, many or a size class.

TRBD2,TRBJ2-1,-,TRBV7-8,TGTGCCAGCAGGTTAGGGGTAGCGGGAGAGTACAATGAGCAGTTCTTC,CASRLGVAGEYNEQFF
-,TRBJ1-3,-,TRBV6-2/TRBV6-3,TGTGCCAGCAGTTTAACAGACTCTGGAAACACCATATATTTT,CASSLTDSGNTIYF
-,TRBJ1-5,-,TRBV10-3,TGTGCCATCAGTGATGGGGGAGGGCCCCAGCATTTT,CAISDGGGPQHF
-,TRBJ2-2,-,TRBV19,TGTGCCAGTAGTCTACAGGGAACCGGGGAGCTGTTTTTT,CASSLQGTGELFF
TRBD2,TRBJ2-5,-,TRBV5-1,TGCGCCAGCAGCTTGCTTACTAGCGGGGGGCAAGAGACCCAGTACTTC,CASSLLTSGGQETQYF
TRBD1,TRBJ2-7,few,TRBV5-1,TGCGCCAGCAAGGACAGGGTCCCTCCCTACGAGCAGTACTTC,CASKDRVPPYEQYF
-,TRBJ2-1,-,TRBV4-1,TGCGCCAGCAGCCAAGAGCTCCGACAGCACAATGAGCAGTTCTTC,CASSQELRQHNEQFF
TRBD1,TRBJ1-5,-,TRBV6-5,TGTGCCAGCAGAGGGACAGGGGGCAATCAGCCCCAGCATTTT,CASRGTGGNQPQHF
-,TRBJ2-1,-,TRBV4-3,TGCGCCAGCAGCCAAGGGTTGGCGGGGGCCCGAGAGCAGTTCTTC,CASSQGLAGAREQFF
-,TRBJ2-1,once,TRBV4-1,TGCGCCAGCAGCCAAGCCGCCCTGCTAGAGAACAATGAGCAGTTCTTC,CASSQAALLENNEQFF
-,TRBJ1-1,-,TRBV9,TGTGCCAGCAGCGTTGGGGGGGCGCGGAACACTGAAGCTTTCTTT,CASSVGGARNTEAFF
-,TRBJ2-1,-,TRBV19,TGTGCCAGTAGTATAGATCCGACTAGTAATGAGCAGTTCTTC,CASSIDPTSNEQFF
-,TRBJ2-2,-,TRBV3-1/TRBV3-2,TGTGCCAGCAGCCTGGACTATCTCCCCGGGGAGCTGTTTTTT,CASSLDYLPGELFF
-,TRBJ1-5,-,TRBV30,TGTGCCTGGAGTCTAAGGACTAATCAGCCCCAGCATTTT,CAWSLRTNQPQHF
TRBD1,TRBJ1-3,-,TRBV5-5,TGTGCCAGCAGCTGGCGGGACAGCGTAAATTCTGGAAACACCATATATTTT,CASSWRDSVNSGNTIYF
TRBD2,TRBJ2-5,-,TRBV14,TGTGCCAGCAGCTCCTTAGCGGGAGGTCGGGGGGAGACCCAGTACTTC,CASSSLAGGRGETQYF
-,TRBJ2-7,-,TRBV19,TGTGCCAGTAGTATAGATGTCGGGGTTAGGTCCTACGAGCAGTACTTC,CASSIDVGVRSYEQYF
TRBD1,TRBJ2-1,-,TRBV10-1,TGCGCCAGCAGTGGACAGGGTCCGCCCAATGAGCAGTTCTTC,CASSGQGPPNEQFF
TRBD2,TRBJ2-1,-,TRBV2,TGTGCCAGCAGTGGGACTAGCGCGACTGAGCAGTTCTTC,CASSGTSATEQFF
-,TRBJ1-3,-,TRBV9,TGTGCCAGCAGCGTAGATCTCTCTGGAAACACCATATATTTT,CASSVDLSGNTIYF
TRBD1,TRBJ2-7,-,TRBV6-5,TGTGCCAGCAGTTGGGGGACAGGGGCGTCCTACGAGCAGTACTTC,CASSWGTGASYEQYF
-,TRBJ1-3,-,TRBV6-6,TGTGCCAGTACAGGTTCCTCTGGAAACACCATATATTTT,CASTGSSGNTIYF
-,TRBJ2-6,-,TRBV5-1,TGCGCCAGCAGCGACCAGGGGAGTGGGGCCAACGTCCTGACTTTC,CASSDQGSGANVLTF
TRBD1,TRBJ1-1,-,TRBV7-9,TGTGCCAGCAGGGGGACAGGGGGCGTATGGACTGAAGCTTTCTTT,CASRGTGGVWTEAFF
-,TRBJ2-6,once,TRBV5-8,TGTGCCAGCAGCCCCGACCGACAGGCCGGGGCCAACGTCCTGACTTTC,CASSPDRQAGANVLTF
TRBD1,TRBJ2-1,-,TRBV6-5,TGTGCCAGCAAGATGGACAGGGACTACAATGAGCAGTTCTTC,CASKMDRDYNEQFF
-,TRBJ1-1,-,TRBV6-1,TGTGCCAGCAGTGAAACCCCTACGGACACTGAAGCTTTCTTT,CASSETPTDTEAFF
-,TRBJ2-5,-,TRBV5-1,TGCGCCAGCAGCTTGCCGACTCAAGAGACCCAGTACTTC,CASSLPTQETQYF
TRBD2,TRBJ2-3,-,TRBV14,TGTGCCAGCAGCCAAGATCTCAGCGGGAGGGACACAGATACGCAGTATTTT,CASSQDLSGRDTDTQYF
TRBD2,TRBJ2-3,-,TRBV13,TGTGCCAGCAGCTTTACTAGCGGGAGGTTTAGTCATACAGATACGCAGTATTTT,CASSFTSGRFSHTDTQYF
-,TRBJ2-7,-,TRBV18,TGTGCCAGCTCACCAAGGGCCCCGGGGAACGAGCAGTACTTC,CASSPRAPGNEQYF
-,TRBJ2-3,-,TRBV6-5,TGTGCCAGCAGTAGACGGGATGCGGCAAATACGCAGTATTTT,CASSRRDAANTQYF
-,TRBJ1-2,once,TRBV29-1,TGCAGCGTAAACAGGGACTATGGCTACACCTTC,CSVNRDYGYTF
-,TRBJ2-5,-,TRBV27,TGTGCCAGCAGCCGCGGACAGAGCATGGAGACCCAGTACTTC,CASSRGQSMETQYF
-,TRBJ2-1,-,TRBV4-1,TGCGCCAGCAGCCAAGGGCAGGCTTCCAATGAGCAGTTCTTC,CASSQGQASNEQFF
-,TRBJ2-5,-,TRBV10-1,TGCGCCAGCAGTGAAGTTTCCCTCGGCCAAGAGACCCAGTACTTC,CASSEVSLGQETQYF
-,TRBJ2-2,-,TRBV11-3,TGTGCCAGCAAACCGGGCCAGGGATCCGGGGAGCTGTTTTTT,CASKPGQGSGELFF
-,TRBJ2-7,once,TRBV4-3,TGCGCCAGCAGCCACATACGGGACACCGCTCGACCCTACGAGCAGTACTTC,CASSHIRDTARPYEQYF
TRBD1,TRBJ2-7,-,TRBV2,TGTGCCAGCAGCAACAGGGGGCGCTTTTCCGAGCAGTACTTC,CASSNRGRFSEQYF
-,TRBJ2-7,-,TRBV19,TGTGCCAGTAGCCAGGCGGGTTCCTACGAGCAGTACTTC,CASSQAGSYEQYF
-,TRBJ2-5,-,TRBV11-1,TGTGCCAGCAGCTTAGGACCGGGCGGGGAGACCCAGTACTTC,CASSLGPGGETQYF
-,TRBJ1-5,-,TRBV6-5,TGTGCCAGCAGTTATTCAGGCGTAAATCAGCCCCAGCATTTT,CASSYSGVNQPQHF